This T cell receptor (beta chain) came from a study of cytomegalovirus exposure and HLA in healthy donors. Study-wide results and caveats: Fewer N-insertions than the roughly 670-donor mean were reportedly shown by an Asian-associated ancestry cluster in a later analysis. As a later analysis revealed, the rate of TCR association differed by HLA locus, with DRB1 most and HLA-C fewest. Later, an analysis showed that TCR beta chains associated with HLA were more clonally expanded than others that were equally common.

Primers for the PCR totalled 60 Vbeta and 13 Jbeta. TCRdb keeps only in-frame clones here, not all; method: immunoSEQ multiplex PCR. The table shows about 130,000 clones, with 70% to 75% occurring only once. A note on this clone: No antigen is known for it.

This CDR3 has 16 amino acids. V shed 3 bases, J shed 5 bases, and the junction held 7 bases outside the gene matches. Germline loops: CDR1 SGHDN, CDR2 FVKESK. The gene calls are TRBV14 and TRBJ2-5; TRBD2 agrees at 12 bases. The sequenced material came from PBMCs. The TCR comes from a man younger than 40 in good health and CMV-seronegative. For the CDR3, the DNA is TGTGCCAGCAGCCAGGCGACTAGCGGGAGAAGTGAGACCCAGTACTTC. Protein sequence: CASSQATSGRSETQYF.